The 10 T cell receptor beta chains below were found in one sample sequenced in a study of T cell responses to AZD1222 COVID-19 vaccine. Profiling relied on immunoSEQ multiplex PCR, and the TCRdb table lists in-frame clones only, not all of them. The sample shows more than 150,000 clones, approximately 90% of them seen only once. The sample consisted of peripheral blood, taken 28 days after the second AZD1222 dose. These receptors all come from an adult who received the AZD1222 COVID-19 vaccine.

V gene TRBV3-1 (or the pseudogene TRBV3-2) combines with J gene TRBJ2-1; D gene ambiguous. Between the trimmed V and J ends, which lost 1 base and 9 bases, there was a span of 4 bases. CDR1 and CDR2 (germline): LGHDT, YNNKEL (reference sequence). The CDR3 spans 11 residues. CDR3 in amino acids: CASSQGGEQFF. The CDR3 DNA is TGTGCCAGCAGCCAAGGGGGTGAGCAGTTCTTC.

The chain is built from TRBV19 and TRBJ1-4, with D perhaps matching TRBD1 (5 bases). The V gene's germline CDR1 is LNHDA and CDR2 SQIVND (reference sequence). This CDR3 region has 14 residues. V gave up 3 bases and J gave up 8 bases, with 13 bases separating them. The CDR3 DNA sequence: TGTGCCAGTAGTATGACAGCCTGGGAGGAAAAACTGTTTTTT. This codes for CASSMTAWEEKLFF.

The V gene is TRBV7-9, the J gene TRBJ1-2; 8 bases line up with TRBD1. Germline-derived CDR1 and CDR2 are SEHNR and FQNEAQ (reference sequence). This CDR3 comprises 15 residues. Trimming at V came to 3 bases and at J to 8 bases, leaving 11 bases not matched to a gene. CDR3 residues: CASSLAPGRGQGYTF. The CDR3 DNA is TGTGCCAGCAGCTTGGCCCCAGGCAGGGGGCAAGGCTACACCTTC.

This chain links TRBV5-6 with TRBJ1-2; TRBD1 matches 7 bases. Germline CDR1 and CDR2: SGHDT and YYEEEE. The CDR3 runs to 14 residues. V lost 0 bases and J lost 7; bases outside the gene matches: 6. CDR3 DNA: TGTGCCAGCAGCTTGGGGGCAGGGGGGAGTGGCTACACCTTC. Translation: CASSLGAGGSGYTF.

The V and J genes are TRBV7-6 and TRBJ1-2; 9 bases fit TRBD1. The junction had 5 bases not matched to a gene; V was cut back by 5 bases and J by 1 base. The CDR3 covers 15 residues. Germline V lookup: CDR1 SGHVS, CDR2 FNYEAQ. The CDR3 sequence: CASSLDRGFNYGYTF. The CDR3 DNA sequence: TGTGCCAGCAGCCTAGACAGGGGGTTTAACTATGGCTACACCTTC.

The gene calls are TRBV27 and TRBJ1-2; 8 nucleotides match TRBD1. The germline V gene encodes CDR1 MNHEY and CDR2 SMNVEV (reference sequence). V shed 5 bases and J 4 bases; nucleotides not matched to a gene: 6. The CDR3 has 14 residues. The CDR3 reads CASSTAGTGYGYTF. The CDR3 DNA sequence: TGTGCCAGCAGTACAGCCGGGACAGGCTATGGCTACACCTTC.

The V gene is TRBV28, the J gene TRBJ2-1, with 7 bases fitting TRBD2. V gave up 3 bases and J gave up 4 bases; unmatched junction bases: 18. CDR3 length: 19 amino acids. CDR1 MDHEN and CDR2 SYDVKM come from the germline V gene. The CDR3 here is CASSFYQPRRGGSYNEQFF. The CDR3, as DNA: TGTGCCAGCAGTTTTTACCAGCCCCGGCGGGGCGGGAGTTACAATGAGCAGTTCTTC.

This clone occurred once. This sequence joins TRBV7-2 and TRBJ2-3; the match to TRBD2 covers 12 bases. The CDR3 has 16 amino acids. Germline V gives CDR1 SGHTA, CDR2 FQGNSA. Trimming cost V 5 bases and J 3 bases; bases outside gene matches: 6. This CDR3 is CASSRLLAGGTDTQYF. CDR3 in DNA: TGTGCCAGCAGCAGATTACTAGCGGGAGGTACAGATACGCAGTATTTT.

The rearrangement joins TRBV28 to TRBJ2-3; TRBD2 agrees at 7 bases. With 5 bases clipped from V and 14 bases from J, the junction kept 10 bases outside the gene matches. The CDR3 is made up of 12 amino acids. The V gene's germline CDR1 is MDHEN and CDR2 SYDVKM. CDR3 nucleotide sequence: TGTGCCAGCAGTGTACCGGCGGGAGAGGCGTATTTT. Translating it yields CASSVPAGEAYF.

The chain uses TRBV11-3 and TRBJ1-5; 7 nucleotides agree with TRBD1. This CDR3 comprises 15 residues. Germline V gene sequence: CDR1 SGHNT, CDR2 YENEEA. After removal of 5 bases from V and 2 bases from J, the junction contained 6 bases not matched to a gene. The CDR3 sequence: CASSPRRGGNQPQHF. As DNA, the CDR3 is TGTGCCAGCAGCCCCCGCAGGGGGGGCAATCAGCCCCAGCATTTT.